The T cell receptor (beta chain) described here comes from a study of T cell responses to AZD1222 COVID-19 vaccine. Study at large: Recipients boosted at about 4 weeks or about 12 weeks are pooled.

Notes on the study in general: The donor group comprised mostly white British people and more females; the analysis possibly underestimated clonal diversity.

As for this clone: No antigen is known for it.

Only in-frame clones appear in the TCRdb table, and some are missing; sequencing was by immunoSEQ multiplex PCR. The table has about 130,000 clones, over 85% seen once. In germline, CDR1 is MDHEN, CDR2 SYDVKM. The CDR3 is 13 amino acids. Trimming shortened V by 6 bases and J by 6 bases, and 14 bases separated the two germline ends. The clonotype was recovered from an adult in good health. This chain joins TRBV28 and TRBJ1-1; D is undetermined. The sequenced sample was peripheral blood, obtained on day 0 of AZD1222 vaccination. The CDR3 DNA sequence: TGTGCCAGCAGCCCCCACCGGGCCCCTGAAGCTTTCTTT. It codes for CASSPHRAPEAFF.